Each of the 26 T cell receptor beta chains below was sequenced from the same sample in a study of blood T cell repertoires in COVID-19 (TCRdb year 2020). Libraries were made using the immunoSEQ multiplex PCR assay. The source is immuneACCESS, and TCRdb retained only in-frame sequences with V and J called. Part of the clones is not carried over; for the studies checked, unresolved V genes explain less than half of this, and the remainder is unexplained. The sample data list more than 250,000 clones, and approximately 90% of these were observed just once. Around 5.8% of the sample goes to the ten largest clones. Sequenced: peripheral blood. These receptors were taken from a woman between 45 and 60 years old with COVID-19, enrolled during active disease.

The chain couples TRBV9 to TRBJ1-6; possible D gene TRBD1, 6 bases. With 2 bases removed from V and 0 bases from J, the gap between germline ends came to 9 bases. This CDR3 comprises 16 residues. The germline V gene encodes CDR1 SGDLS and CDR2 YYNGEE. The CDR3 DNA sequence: TGTGCCAGCAGCGTTGGACAGAGCTCCTATAATTCACCCCTCCACTTT. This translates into CASSVGQSSYNSPLHF.

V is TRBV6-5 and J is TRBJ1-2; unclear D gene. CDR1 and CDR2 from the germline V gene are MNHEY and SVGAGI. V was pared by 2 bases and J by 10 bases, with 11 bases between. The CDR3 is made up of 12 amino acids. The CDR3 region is CASSYTAGFYTF. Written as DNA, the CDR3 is TGTGCCAGCAGTTACACCGCGGGTTTCTACACCTTC.

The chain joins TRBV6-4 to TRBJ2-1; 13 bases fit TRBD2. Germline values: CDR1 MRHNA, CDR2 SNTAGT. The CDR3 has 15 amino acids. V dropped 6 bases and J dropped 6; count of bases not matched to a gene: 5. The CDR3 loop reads CASSVTSGRANEQFF. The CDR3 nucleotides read TGTGCCAGCAGCGTCACTAGCGGGAGGGCCAATGAGCAGTTCTTC.

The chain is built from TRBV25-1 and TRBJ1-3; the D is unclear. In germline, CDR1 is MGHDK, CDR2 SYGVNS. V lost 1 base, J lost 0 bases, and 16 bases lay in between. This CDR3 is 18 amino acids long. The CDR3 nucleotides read TGTGCCAGCAGTGAATTGGTGGCGGGAACCAGCTCTGGAAACACCATATATTTT. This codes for CASSELVAGTSSGNTIYF.

In nucleotides, the CDR3 is TGCGCCAGCAGCCGGACTAGCGGGAGGGCCAGTGAAACGCAGTATTTT. Encoded protein: CASSRTSGRASETQYF. V is TRBV5-1 and J is TRBJ2-3, with 15 nucleotides matching TRBD2. This CDR3 spans 16 amino acids. The V gene end was trimmed by 4 bases and the J gene end by 9 bases; junction bases not matched to a gene: 9. CDR1 and CDR2 from the germline V gene are SGHRS and YFSETQ.

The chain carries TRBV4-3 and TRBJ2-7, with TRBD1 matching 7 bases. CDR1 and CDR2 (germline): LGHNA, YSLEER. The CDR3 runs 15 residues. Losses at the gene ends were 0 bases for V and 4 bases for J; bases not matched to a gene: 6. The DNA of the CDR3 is TGCGCCAGCAGCCAAGATGAAGGGGGCGTGTACGAGCAGTACTTC. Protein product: CASSQDEGGVYEQYF.

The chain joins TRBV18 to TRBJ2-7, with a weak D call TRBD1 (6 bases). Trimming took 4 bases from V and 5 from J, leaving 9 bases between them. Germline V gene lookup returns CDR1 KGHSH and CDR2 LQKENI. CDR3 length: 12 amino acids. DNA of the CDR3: TGTGCCAGCTCACAAAAGGGGGACGAGCAGTACTTC. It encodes CASSQKGDEQYF.

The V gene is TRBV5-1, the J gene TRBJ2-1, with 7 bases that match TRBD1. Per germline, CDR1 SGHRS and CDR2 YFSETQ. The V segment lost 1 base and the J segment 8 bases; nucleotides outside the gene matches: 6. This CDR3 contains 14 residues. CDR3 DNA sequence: TGCGCCAGCAGCTTGTACAGGGGAATCCATGAGCAGTTCTTC. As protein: CASSLYRGIHEQFF.

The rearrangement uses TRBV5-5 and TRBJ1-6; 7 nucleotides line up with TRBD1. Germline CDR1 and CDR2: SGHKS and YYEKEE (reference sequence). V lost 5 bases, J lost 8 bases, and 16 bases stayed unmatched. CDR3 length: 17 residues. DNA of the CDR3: TGTGCCAGCAGTCACCCGGGACAGTTGATTTCCGATTCACCCCTCCACTTT. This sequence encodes CASSHPGQLISDSPLHF.

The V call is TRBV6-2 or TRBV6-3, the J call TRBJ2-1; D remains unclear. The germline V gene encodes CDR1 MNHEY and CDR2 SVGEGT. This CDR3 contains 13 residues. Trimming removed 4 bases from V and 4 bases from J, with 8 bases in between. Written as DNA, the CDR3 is TGTGCCAGCAGTTCCTACTATTACAATGAGCAGTTCTTC. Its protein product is CASSSYYYNEQFF.

CDR3 DNA: TGTGCCAGCAGCAAATGGGCCTCGGGACTACTATACGAGCAGTACTTC. Translation gives CASSKWASGLLYEQYF. The chain uses TRBV21-1 and TRBJ2-7; the DNA was not used to check the table's D call, TRBD2. TRBV21-1 is a known pseudogene. The length of the CDR3 is 16 residues.

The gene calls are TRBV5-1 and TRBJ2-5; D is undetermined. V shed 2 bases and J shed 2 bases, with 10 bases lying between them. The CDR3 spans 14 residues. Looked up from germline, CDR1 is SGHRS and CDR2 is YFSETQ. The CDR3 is CASSFSFSQETQYF. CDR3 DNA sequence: TGCGCCAGCAGCTTTTCCTTCTCGCAAGAGACCCAGTACTTC.

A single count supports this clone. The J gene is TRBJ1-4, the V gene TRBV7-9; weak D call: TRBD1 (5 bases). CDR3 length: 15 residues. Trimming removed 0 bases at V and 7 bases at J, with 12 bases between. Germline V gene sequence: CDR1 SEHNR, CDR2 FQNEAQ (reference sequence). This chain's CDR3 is CASSLAWGGGEKLFF. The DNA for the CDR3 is TGTGCCAGCAGCTTAGCTTGGGGCGGCGGTGAAAAACTGTTTTTT. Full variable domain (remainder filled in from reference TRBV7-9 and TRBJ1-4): DTGVSQNPRHKITKRGQNVTFRCDPISEHNRLYWYRQTLGQGPEFLTYFQNEAQLEKSRLLSDRFSAERPKGSFSTLEIQRTEQGDSAMYLCASSLAWGGGEKLFFGSGTQLSVL.

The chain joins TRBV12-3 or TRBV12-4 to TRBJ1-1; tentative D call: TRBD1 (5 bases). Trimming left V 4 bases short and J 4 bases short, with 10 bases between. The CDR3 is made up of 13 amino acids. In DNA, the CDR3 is TGTGCCAGCAGTTATGGGGGGGTCACTGAAGCTTTCTTT. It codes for CASSYGGVTEAFF.

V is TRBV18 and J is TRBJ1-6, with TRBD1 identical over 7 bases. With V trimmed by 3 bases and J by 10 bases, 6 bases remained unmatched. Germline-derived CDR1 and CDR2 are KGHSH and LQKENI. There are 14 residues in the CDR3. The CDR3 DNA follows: TGTGCCAGCTCACCCGACAGGGACGGGTCACCCCTCCACTTT. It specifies CASSPDRDGSPLHF.

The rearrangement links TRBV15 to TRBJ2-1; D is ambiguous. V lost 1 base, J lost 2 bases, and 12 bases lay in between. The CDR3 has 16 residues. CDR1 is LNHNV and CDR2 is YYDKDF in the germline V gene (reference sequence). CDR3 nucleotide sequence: TGTGCCACCAGCAGAGTCAGATCGTCCACCTACAATGAGCAGTTCTTC. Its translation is CATSRVRSSTYNEQFF.

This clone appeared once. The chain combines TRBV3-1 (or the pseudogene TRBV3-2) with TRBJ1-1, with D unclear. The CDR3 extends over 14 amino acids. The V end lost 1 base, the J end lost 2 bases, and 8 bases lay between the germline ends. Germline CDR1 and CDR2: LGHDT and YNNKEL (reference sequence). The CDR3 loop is CASSQGSRNTEAFF. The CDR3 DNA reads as TGTGCCAGCAGCCAAGGTTCCAGAAACACTGAAGCTTTCTTT.

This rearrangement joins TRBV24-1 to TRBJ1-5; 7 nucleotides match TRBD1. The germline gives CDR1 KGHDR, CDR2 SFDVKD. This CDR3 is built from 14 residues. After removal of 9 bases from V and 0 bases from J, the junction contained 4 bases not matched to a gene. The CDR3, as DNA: TGTGCCACCGGGACAGTCCATAGCAATCAGCCCCAGCATTTT. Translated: CATGTVHSNQPQHF.

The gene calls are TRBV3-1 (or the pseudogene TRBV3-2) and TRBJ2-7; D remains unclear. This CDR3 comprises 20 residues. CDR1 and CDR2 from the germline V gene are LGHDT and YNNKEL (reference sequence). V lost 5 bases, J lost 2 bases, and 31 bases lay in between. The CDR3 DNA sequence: TGTGCCAGCAGCGCACACAGTGAGCTCAAAAACGGATTCCTCCCCTACGAGCAGTACTTC. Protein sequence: CASSAHSELKNGFLPYEQYF.

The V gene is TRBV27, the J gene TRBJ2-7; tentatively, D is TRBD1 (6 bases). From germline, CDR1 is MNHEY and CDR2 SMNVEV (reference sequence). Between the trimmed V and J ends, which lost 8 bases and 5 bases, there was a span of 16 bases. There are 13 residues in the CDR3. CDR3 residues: CASGRPGVHEQYF. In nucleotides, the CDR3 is TGTGCCAGCGGAAGGCCAGGGGTCCACGAGCAGTACTTC.

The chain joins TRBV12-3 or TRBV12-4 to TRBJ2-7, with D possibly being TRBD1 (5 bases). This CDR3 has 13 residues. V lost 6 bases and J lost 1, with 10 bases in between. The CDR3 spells CASSGHLSYEQYF. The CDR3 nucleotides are TGTGCCAGCAGCGGACACTTATCCTACGAGCAGTACTTC.

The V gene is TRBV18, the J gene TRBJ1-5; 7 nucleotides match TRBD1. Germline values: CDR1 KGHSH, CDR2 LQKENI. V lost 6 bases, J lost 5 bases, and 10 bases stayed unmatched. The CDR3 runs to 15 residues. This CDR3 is CASSSRDSDYQPQHF. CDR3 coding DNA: TGTGCCAGCTCGTCCCGGGACAGTGACTATCAGCCCCAGCATTTT.

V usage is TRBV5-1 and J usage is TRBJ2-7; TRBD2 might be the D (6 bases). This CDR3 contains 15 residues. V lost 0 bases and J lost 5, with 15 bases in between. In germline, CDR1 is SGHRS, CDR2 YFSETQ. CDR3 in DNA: TGCGCCAGCAGCTTGGCATGGCGGGGAAACAACGAGCAGTACTTC. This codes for CASSLAWRGNNEQYF.

The CDR3 protein is CASSSLTGSGNTIYF. The CDR3 nucleotides read TGTGCCAGCTCATCCTTAACAGGCTCTGGAAACACCATATATTTT. This chain joins TRBV18 and TRBJ1-3, with a possible D match to TRBD1 (5 bases). The V end was cut by 5 bases, the J end by 0 bases, with 11 bases between. Germline CDR1 is KGHSH and CDR2 is LQKENI. The CDR3 spans 15 residues.

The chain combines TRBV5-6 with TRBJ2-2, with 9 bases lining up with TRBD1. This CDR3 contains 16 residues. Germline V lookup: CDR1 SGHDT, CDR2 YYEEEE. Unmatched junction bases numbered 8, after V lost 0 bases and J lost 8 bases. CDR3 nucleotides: TGTGCCAGCAGCTTGGCTACAGGGGGCCCGGCAGGGGAGCTGTTTTTT. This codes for CASSLATGGPAGELFF.

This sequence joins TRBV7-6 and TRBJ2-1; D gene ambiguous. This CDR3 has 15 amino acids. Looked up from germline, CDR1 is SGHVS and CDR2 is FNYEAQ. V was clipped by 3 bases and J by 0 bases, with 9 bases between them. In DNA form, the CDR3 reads TGTGCCAGCAGCTTGCCTTTTAGCTCCTACAATGAGCAGTTCTTC. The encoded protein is CASSLPFSSYNEQFF.